The TCR beta chain described here comes from a study of blood T cell repertoires in COVID-19. Overall study: The samples span acute and convalescent COVID-19 from the United States, Italy and Spain.

How the authors handled the data: Amplifying reference gene primers gave estimates of nucleated cell counts. Clones were sequenced by immunoSEQ multiplex PCR, and TCRdb holds only the in-frame ones, with some missing. V and J calls and clone size are as listed in that table; D and trimming were resolved from the DNA. This table has about 53,000 clones, 90% appearing once. V dropped 4 bases and J dropped 2; count of bases not matched to a gene: 19. There are 20 residues in the CDR3. Per germline, CDR1 MNHEY and CDR2 SVGEGT. This receptor was taken from a human donor in a cohort sampled during active COVID-19. The material sequenced was peripheral blood. This chain links TRBV6-2 or TRBV6-3 with TRBJ1-5; 8 nucleotides line up with TRBD1. CDR3 amino acids: CASSSLAVTGARIGNQPQHF. The CDR3 bases are TGTGCCAGCAGTTCCCTGGCCGTGACAGGGGCCCGGATAGGCAATCAGCCCCAGCATTTT.